The TCR beta chain described here comes from a study of cytomegalovirus exposure and HLA in healthy donors. Study background: In a later analysis, the 90 to 150 validation repertoires were reported to have used the same platform as the roughly 700 first-cohort repertoires. Study-level results: Specific recognition of CMV antigens was confirmed in vitro for three chains (all CMV-associated). Despite most TCR sequences being rare, some public TCRs occurred in many donors.

This clone has just one count. Antigen: not known. Germline lookup yields CDR1 SGHTA and CDR2 FQGNSA. The CDR3 contains 12 residues. The V end lost 5 bases, the J end lost 3 bases, and 4 bases lay between the germline ends. Generated by immunoSEQ multiplex PCR, the TCRdb table keeps only in-frame clones and is missing some. The sample consists of 280,000 or so clones, approximately 88% of them appearing once. The donors were members of the roughly 120-subject validation cohort (separate from the 666-subject first cohort). The rearrangement uses TRBV7-2 and TRBJ2-2, with D hard to call. What was sequenced was PBMCs. This receptor was identified in a woman between 18 and 30 years old in good health and CMV-seronegative. DNA of the CDR3: TGTGCCAGCAGCCGGTACACCGGGGAGCTGTTTTTT. This gives the protein CASSRYTGELFF. Supplemented by reference TRBV7-2 and TRBJ2-2, the full variable domain reads GAGVSQSPSNKVTEKGKDVELRCDPISGHTALYWYRQSLGQGLEFLIYFQGNSAPDKSGLPSDRFSAERTGGSVSTLTIQRTQQEDSAVYLCASSRYTGELFFGEGSRLTVL.